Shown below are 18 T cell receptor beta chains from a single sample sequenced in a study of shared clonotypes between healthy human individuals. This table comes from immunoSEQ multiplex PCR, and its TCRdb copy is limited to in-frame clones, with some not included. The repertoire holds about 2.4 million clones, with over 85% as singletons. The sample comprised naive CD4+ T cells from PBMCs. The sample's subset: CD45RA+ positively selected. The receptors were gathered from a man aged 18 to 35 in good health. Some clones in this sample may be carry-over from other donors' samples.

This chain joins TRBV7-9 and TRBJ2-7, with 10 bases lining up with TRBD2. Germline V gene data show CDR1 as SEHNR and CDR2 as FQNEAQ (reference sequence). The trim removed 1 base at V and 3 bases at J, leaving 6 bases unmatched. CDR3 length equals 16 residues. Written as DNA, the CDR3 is TGTGCCAGCAGCTTAGGGGGGACTAGCGATTACTACGAGCAGTACTTC. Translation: CASSLGGTSDYYEQYF.

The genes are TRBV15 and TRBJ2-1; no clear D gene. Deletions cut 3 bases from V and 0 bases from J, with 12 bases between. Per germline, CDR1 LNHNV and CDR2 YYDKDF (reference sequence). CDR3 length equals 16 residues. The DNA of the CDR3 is TGTGCCACCAGCAGCGCCACAGCGTTCTCCTACAATGAGCAGTTCTTC. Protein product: CATSSATAFSYNEQFF.

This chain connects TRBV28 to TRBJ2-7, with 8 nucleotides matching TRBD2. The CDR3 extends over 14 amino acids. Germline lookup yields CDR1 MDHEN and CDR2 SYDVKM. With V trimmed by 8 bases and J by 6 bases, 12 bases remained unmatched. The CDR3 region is CASALGTSYREQYF. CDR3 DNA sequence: TGTGCCAGCGCTCTGGGGACTAGTTACCGCGAGCAGTACTTC.

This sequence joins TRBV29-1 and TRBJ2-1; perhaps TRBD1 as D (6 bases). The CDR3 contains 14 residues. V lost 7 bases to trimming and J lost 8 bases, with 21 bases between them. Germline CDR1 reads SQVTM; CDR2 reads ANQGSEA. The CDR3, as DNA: TGCAGCGCGCTGTGGGACATTGGGAGAGATGAGCAGTTCTTC. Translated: CSALWDIGRDEQFF.

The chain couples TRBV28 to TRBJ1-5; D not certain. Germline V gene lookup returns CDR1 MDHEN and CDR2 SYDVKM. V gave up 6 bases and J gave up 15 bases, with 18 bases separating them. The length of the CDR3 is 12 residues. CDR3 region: CASSTIGPDGHF. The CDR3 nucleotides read TGTGCCAGCAGCACCATTGGGCCCGATGGGCATTTT.

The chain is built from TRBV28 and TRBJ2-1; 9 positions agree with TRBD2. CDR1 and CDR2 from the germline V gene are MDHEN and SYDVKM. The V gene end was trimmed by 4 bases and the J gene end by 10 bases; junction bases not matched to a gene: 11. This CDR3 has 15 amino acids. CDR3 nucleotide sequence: TGTGCCAGCAGTTCTGCTGTAGCGGGGGCAAGAGAGCAGTTCTTC. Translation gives CASSSAVAGAREQFF.

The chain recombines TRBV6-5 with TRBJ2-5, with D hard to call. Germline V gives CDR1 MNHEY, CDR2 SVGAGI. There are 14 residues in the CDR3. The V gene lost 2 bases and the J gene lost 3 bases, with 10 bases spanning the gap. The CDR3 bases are TGTGCCAGCAGTTACAACTATGAGAAAGAGACCCAGTACTTC. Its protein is CASSYNYEKETQYF.

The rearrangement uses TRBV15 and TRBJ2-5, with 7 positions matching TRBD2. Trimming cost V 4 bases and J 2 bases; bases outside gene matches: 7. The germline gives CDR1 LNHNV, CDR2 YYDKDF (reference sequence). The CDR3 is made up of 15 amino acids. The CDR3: CATSKASGPQETQYF. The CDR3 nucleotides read TGTGCCACCAGCAAAGCTAGCGGACCTCAAGAGACCCAGTACTTC.

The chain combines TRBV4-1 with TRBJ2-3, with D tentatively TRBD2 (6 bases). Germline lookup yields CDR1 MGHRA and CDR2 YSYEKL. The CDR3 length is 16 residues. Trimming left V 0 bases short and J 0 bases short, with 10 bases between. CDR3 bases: TGCGCCAGCAGCCAAGATTCAGGACTAAGCACAGATACGCAGTATTTT. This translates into CASSQDSGLSTDTQYF.

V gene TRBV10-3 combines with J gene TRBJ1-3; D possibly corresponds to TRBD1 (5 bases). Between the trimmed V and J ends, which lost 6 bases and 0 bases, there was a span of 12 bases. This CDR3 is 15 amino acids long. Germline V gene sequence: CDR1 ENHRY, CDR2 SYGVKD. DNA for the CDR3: TGTGCCATCAGGCAGACAGCGGTCTCTGGAAACACCATATATTTT. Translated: CAIRQTAVSGNTIYF.

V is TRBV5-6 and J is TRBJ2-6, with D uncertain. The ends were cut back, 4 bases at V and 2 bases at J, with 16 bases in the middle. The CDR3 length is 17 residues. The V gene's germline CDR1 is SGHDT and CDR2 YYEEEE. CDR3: CASSPWDRVPGANVLTF. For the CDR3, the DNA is TGTGCCAGCAGCCCGTGGGATCGGGTGCCTGGGGCCAACGTCCTGACTTTC.

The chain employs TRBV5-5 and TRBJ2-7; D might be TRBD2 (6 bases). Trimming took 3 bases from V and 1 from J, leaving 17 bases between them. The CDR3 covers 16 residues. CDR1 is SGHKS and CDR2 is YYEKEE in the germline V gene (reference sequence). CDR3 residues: CASSSTGVAASYEQYF. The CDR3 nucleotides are TGTGCCAGCAGCTCGACTGGCGTAGCGGCTTCCTACGAGCAGTACTTC.

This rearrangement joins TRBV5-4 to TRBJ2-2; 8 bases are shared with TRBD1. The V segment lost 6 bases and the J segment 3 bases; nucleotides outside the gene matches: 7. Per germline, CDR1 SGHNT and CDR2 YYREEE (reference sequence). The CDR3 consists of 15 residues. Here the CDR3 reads CASTTGTGDTGELFF. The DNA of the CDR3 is TGTGCCAGCACAACCGGGACAGGAGACACCGGGGAGCTGTTTTTT.

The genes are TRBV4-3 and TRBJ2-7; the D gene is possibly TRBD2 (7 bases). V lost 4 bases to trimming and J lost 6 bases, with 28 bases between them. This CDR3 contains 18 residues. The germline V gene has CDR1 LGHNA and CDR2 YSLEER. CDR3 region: CASSLQAASGGGSGEQYF. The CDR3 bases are TGCGCCAGCAGCCTACAGGCGGCTAGCGGAGGGGGTTCGGGCGAGCAGTACTTC.

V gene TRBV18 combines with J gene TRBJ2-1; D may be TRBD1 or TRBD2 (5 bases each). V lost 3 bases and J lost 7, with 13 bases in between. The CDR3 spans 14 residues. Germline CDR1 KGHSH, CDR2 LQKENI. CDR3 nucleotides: TGTGCCAGCTCACCGGGGACGGTGGTGAATGAGCAGTTCTTC. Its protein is CASSPGTVVNEQFF. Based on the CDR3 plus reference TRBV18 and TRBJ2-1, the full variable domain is NAGVMQNPRHLVRRRGQEARLRCSPMKGHSHVYWYRQLPEEGLKFMVYLQKENIIDESGMPKERFSAEFPKEGPSILRIQQVVRGDSAAYFCASSPGTVVNEQFFGPGTRLTVL.

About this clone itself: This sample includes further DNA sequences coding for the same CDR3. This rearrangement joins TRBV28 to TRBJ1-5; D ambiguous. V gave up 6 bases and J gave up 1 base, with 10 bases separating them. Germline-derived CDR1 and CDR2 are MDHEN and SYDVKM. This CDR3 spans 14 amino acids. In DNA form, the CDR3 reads TGTGCCAGCAGGGGCGGAGGAAGCAATCAGCCCCAGCATTTT. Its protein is CASRGGGSNQPQHF.

As DNA, the CDR3 is TGTGCCAGCAAGTTTTGGGTAGGCTCCCAGTGGACCCAGTACTTC. Translated: CASKFWVGSQWTQYF. The chain recombines TRBV6-5 with TRBJ2-5, with D uncertain. The CDR3 loop spans 15 amino acids. V was pared by 7 bases and J by 7 bases, with 22 bases between. Germline V CDR1 and CDR2: MNHEY, SVGAGI.

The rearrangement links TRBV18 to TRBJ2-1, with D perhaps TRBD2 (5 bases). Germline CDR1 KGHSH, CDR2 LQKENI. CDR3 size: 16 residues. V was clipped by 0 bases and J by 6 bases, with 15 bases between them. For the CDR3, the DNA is TGTGCCAGCTCACCACCCGGTGGACTGCGAATCAATGAGCAGTTCTTC. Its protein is CASSPPGGLRINEQFF.